One T cell receptor (beta chain) is described in this entry. Only a few counts were recorded for this clonotype. Its recognized antigen is unknown. This may arise from a read error, as a much more abundant clone is one base away. These data come from a study of T cells in Graves' hyperthyroidism and ophthalmopathy (dated by TCRdb to about 2019). About the study as a whole: Peripheral blood samples were taken at initial diagnosis, before any treatment was given. To identify TCR V-J signatures that set the groups apart, the researchers used a discovery cohort of 90 to 100 patients, made up of roughly 40 with Graves' ophthalmopathy and 55 to 65 with stable Graves' hyperthyroidism. Whether ophthalmopathy could be predicted prospectively was tested in an independent validation cohort made up of roughly 20 hyperthyroidism patients plus 17 patients who later progressed to ophthalmopathy. For training and testing, the roughly 100 patients in the discovery cohort were randomly divided in a 7:3 ratio. In addition, the study compared T-cell repertoires in thyroid tissue and in blood from roughly six Graves' hyperthyroidism patients. After blood sampling, hyperthyroidism patients were treated with methimazole at a starting dose of 30 mg daily, and ophthalmopathy patients were treated with high-dose intravenous methylprednisolone. The paper describes TCR Vbeta CDR3 sequencing of 135 peripheral blood samples, made up of 43 ophthalmopathy patients, around 78 hyperthyroidism patients and 17 progressor patients.

Points the paper makes about the study in general: During validation, the model predicted progression to ophthalmopathy a median of around 7 months ahead of onset, with almost 71% sensitivity and 72.22% specificity. Most expanded thyroid clonotypes (frequency above 0.001) were also detected in blood, suggesting blood repertoires may reflect thyroid immune responses. Sample size was not statistically predetermined, and blinding of investigators to group allocation was not performed. Ophthalmopathy was separated from stable hyperthyroidism by a 13 V-J signature model, with just over 85% sensitivity and roughly 81% specificity obtained in cross-validation and 80%/75% obtained in testing.

A patient counted as having stable Graves' hyperthyroidism if no progression to ophthalmopathy occurred over 18 months of follow-up. Hyperthyroidism patients were newly diagnosed, with disease duration under 2 months, and aged 18 to 65 years. Any patient with an uncontrolled infection, another autoimmune disease, pregnancy or lactation was excluded. Diagnoses relied on clinical symptoms, serum thyroxine and TRAb, thyroid ultrasound and orbital computed tomography. Ficoll-Paque density gradient centrifugation was used to isolate PBMCs from around 10 ml of fresh peripheral blood. Trizol reagent was used to extract total RNA, and RNA quality was then checked on an Agilent 2100 Bioanalyzer. Spanning cysteine to phenylalanine, the CDR3 consists of 16 amino acids. The CDR3 DNA has 48 bases and is translated from base 1. The TCR beta CDR3 regions were amplified from RNA transcripts. A first-round RT-PCR of the TCR CDR3 used the HTBI primer set with the Qiagen OneStep RT-PCR kit. Libraries were constructed in a second round of multiplex PCR, after which size selection and purification were performed. Libraries were sequenced paired-end with 100 bp reads on an Illumina HiSeq2000. As for the original processing: Raw data were processed with SOAPnuke, discarding reads with adapters, uncalled bases, mean Phred below 15, or no exact constant-primer or identifier match. COPE v1.2.5 was used to merge the high-quality paired reads, and each unique nucleotide sequence was defined as a clonotype. MiTCR v1.1 was used to align clonotypes to the IMGT TRBV, TRBD and TRBJ reference segments. Analysis was restricted to V-J combinations with a frequency above 0.0001, which covered roughly 99% of repertoires. The TCS score was defined as the ratio of F50 (clonal expansion) to E x V (chaos), calculated using BLOSUM62-based TCRdist between CDR3 peptides within each V-J. Welch's t-statistics and random forest reduced fewer than 600 V-J features to 10 to 15, which were used in a naive Bayes classifier (R e1071). TCRdb reworked the public reads: Q25 trimming with fastp, MiXCR clone assembly, productive beta chains retained. Here each entry gathers all rows of one CDR3 protein and keeps the most common genes and DNA. The V and J calls were not made by the authors but by TCRdb's processing. The table for this sample lists some 550,000 distinct CDR3 sequences; less than 25% of them were counted only once. Roughly 29% of the sample lies in the top ten.

The sequence is built from TRBV12-3 or TRBV12-4 and TRBJ2-7, with 9 bases matching TRBD2. The clonotype originates from a man aged 18-30 years with Graves' hyperthyroidism. Sequences were obtained from blood. The DNA sequence reads TGTGCCAGCAGTCGATTCACTAGCGGGCCCTTTTACGGGCAGTACTTC. It translates to CASSRFTSGPFYGQYF.